The 20 T cell receptor beta chains below were found in one sample sequenced in a study of CD8 T cells in Susac syndrome. The authors reverse transcribed roughly 0.5 to 1 ug RNA with random hexamers. Using its own MiXCR run on the immunoSEQ multiplex PCR reads, TCRdb lists one record per CDR3 protein. Counted here are some 300,000 distinct CDR3 sequences, 75% to 85% occurring once; the ten biggest clones make up approximately 0.2%. The specimen sequenced was CD8+ T cells from PBMCs. These receptors originate from a human donor with multiple sclerosis.

V and J are TRBV20-1 and TRBJ1-5; 8 positions match TRBD1. The V and J ends lost 5 bases and 3 bases, in that order; junction bases with no gene match: 6. This CDR3 contains 14 residues. CDR1 is DFQATT, CDR2 SNEGSKA, per germline (reference sequence). The CDR3 spells CSAAADRDNQPQHF. The CDR3 bases are TGCAGTGCTGCCGCGGACAGGGACAATCAGCCCCAGCATTTT.

The V call is TRBV4-1, the J call TRBJ1-5; D might be TRBD1 (6 bases). Germline-derived CDR1 and CDR2 are MGHRA and YSYEKL. This CDR3 region has 16 residues. Between the trimmed V and J ends, which lost 4 bases and 0 bases, there was a span of 13 bases. Written as DNA, the CDR3 is TGCGCCAGCAGCCCCGGGGGCGGGCTTAGCAATCAGCCCCAGCATTTT. It codes for CASSPGGGLSNQPQHF.

The rearrangement links TRBV6-6 to TRBJ1-5; D is ambiguous. CDR3 length equals 15 residues. V gave up 7 bases and J gave up 0 bases, with 13 bases separating them. Germline loops: CDR1 MNHNY, CDR2 SVGAGI (reference sequence). The CDR3 protein is CASISVYSSNQPQHF. The CDR3 DNA follows: TGTGCCAGCATATCGGTCTACAGTAGCAATCAGCCCCAGCATTTT.

The sample holds a few counts of this clonotype. V and J are TRBV5-1 and TRBJ1-1; D gene unclear. The CDR3 has 13 residues. V was pared by 2 bases and J by 1 base, with 6 bases between. Per the germline V gene, CDR1 is SGHRS and CDR2 is YFSETQ. This CDR3 is CASSFRQNTEAFF. The CDR3 DNA sequence: TGCGCCAGCAGCTTTCGCCAGAACACTGAAGCTTTCTTT.

V usage is TRBV19 and J usage is TRBJ2-1; D uncertain. Germline V gives CDR1 LNHDA, CDR2 SQIVND (reference sequence). The length of the CDR3 is 16 residues. Between the trimmed V and J ends, which lost 3 bases and 7 bases, there was a span of 19 bases. The CDR3 DNA is TGTGCCAGTAGTATTACCGACGATCATAGGGTTAATGAGCAGTTCTTC. Its translation: CASSITDDHRVNEQFF.

The chain links TRBV19 to TRBJ2-7; 8 positions match TRBD2. In germline, CDR1 is LNHDA, CDR2 SQIVND (reference sequence). The J segment lost 4 bases and the V segment lost 5 bases, leaving 10 bases of the junction unmatched. The CDR3 has 15 amino acids. CDR3 sequence (DNA): TGTGCCAGTAGTGCCGTTAGCGGGACCTCATACGAGCAGTACTTC. Translating it yields CASSAVSGTSYEQYF.

This chain connects TRBV7-2 to TRBJ2-5, with 14 nucleotides matching TRBD2. The CDR3 totals 17 residues. With 3 bases clipped from V and 1 base from J, the junction kept 4 bases outside the gene matches. The germline V gene encodes CDR1 SGHTA and CDR2 FQGNSA. Here the CDR3 reads CASSFGGTSGGQETQYF. The CDR3 DNA reads as TGTGCCAGCAGCTTTGGAGGGACTAGCGGGGGCCAAGAGACCCAGTACTTC.

The genes are TRBV4-3 and TRBJ1-2; D remains ambiguous. Germline V gene lookup returns CDR1 LGHNA and CDR2 YSLEER. Trimming cost V 0 bases and J 8 bases, with 7 bases left between them. CDR3 size: 12 residues. CDR3: CASSQDRRGYTF. The CDR3 nucleotides read TGCGCCAGCAGCCAAGACCGGCGAGGCTACACCTTC.

The gene calls are TRBV11-1 and TRBJ2-7, with 14 bases lining up with TRBD2. CDR3 length: 20 amino acids. V lost 7 bases, J lost 2 bases, and 19 bases stayed unmatched. CDR1 is SGHAT, CDR2 FQDESV, per germline (reference sequence). The CDR3, as DNA: TGTGCCAGCACCTTGCCTGCTGCGGGACTAGCGGGAGTGGGCCCCTACGAGCAGTACTTC. It encodes CASTLPAAGLAGVGPYEQYF.

This sequence joins TRBV7-8 and TRBJ2-5; D is unclear. The CDR3 has 16 residues. Trimming left V 3 bases short and J 0 bases short, with 14 bases between. CDR1 is SGHVS, CDR2 FQNEAQ, per germline. CDR3 sequence (DNA): TGTGCCAGCAGCTTTATCGAGGTGGAAAACCAAGAGACCCAGTACTTC. Amino acid sequence: CASSFIEVENQETQYF.

The gene calls are TRBV28 and TRBJ2-1, with a possible D match to TRBD2 (6 bases). CDR1 and CDR2 from the germline V gene are MDHEN and SYDVKM. The CDR3 totals 16 residues. V was shortened by 3 bases and J by 7 bases, with 19 bases between the two germline ends. DNA of the CDR3: TGTGCCAGCAGTTTTATGGCAGGGAATGGAGGGAATGAGCAGTTCTTC. Translating it yields CASSFMAGNGGNEQFF.

This chain connects TRBV28 to TRBJ2-7; D call uncertain. CDR3 size: 14 residues. CDR1 is MDHEN, CDR2 SYDVKM, per germline. The ends were cut back, 6 bases at V and 0 bases at J, with 12 bases in the middle. The CDR3 DNA reads TGTGCCAGCAGCGTACACCCGGGCTCCTACGAGCAGTACTTC. Amino acids: CASSVHPGSYEQYF.

The chain carries TRBV20-1 and TRBJ2-5; 9 bases fit TRBD1. The trim removed 6 bases at V and 5 bases at J, leaving 10 bases unmatched. The CDR3 is made up of 14 amino acids. The germline CDR1 and CDR2 sequences are DFQATT and SNEGSKA (reference sequence). The CDR3 coding sequence is TGCAGTGCAACCGGGACAGGGTTGTTGGAGACCCAGTACTTC. Encoded protein: CSATGTGLLETQYF.

Only a few counts were recorded for this clonotype. The V call is TRBV5-1, the J call TRBJ1-2, with D perhaps matching TRBD1 (6 bases). The CDR3 is made up of 16 amino acids. Deletions cut 0 bases from V and 5 bases from J, with 17 bases between. Germline CDR1 is SGHRS and CDR2 is YFSETQ. CDR3: CASSLVVRGVEYGYTF. CDR3 DNA: TGCGCCAGCAGCTTGGTGGTCAGGGGAGTGGAGTATGGCTACACCTTC.

This clonotype came up a few times. DNA for the CDR3: TGTGCCAGTAGTTCCCGGGAAATGGAGGAGACCCAGTACTTC. It yields the protein CASSSREMEETQYF. V usage is TRBV19 and J usage is TRBJ2-5; D perhaps matches TRBD2 (5 bases). Trimming pared 5 bases from V and 5 bases from J, leaving 15 bases between. The CDR3 spans 14 residues. CDR1 is LNHDA, CDR2 SQIVND, per germline (reference sequence). Drawing the rest from reference TRBV19 and TRBJ2-5, the complete variable domain is DGGITQSPKYLFRKEGQNVTLSCEQNLNHDAMYWYRQDPGQGLRLIYYSQIVNDFQKGDIAEGYSVSREKKESFPLTVTSAQKNPTAFYLCASSSREMEETQYFGPGTRLLVL.

The chain has TRBV27 and TRBJ1-1, with D possibly TRBD1 on 6 matching bases. CDR1 MNHEY and CDR2 SMNVEV come from the germline V gene (reference sequence). V lost 6 bases, J lost 7 bases, and 15 bases lay in between. The CDR3 loop spans 13 amino acids. The DNA for the CDR3 is TGTGCCAGCAGGGCCTCAACAGGGAATGAAGCTTTCTTT. Residues: CASRASTGNEAFF.

The chain joins TRBV20-1 to TRBJ2-1; TRBD2 matches 10 bases. The V gene end was trimmed by 2 bases and the J gene end by 1 base; junction bases not matched to a gene: 8. Germline loops: CDR1 DFQATT, CDR2 SNEGSKA (reference sequence). The CDR3 length is 17 residues. CDR3 in amino acids: CSARFITLAGSYNEQFF. The CDR3 DNA reads TGCAGTGCTAGATTCATCACACTAGCGGGGTCCTACAATGAGCAGTTCTTC.

The chain recombines TRBV7-9 with TRBJ2-7; unclear D gene. V lost 5 bases to trimming and J lost 1 base, with 9 bases between them. The CDR3 length is 13 residues. In germline, CDR1 is SEHNR, CDR2 FQNEAQ (reference sequence). The CDR3 DNA reads as TGTGCCAGCAGCCATGGTCCTTCCTACGAGCAGTACTTC. Its translation is CASSHGPSYEQYF.

CDR3: CASSLRTSGSLANTGELFF. For the CDR3, the DNA is TGTGCCAGCAGTCTCCGGACTAGCGGGAGCTTGGCGAACACCGGGGAGCTGTTTTTT. This chain uses TRBV12-3 or TRBV12-4 with TRBJ2-2; TRBD2 aligns across 13 bases. V shed 5 bases and J 0 bases; nucleotides not matched to a gene: 9. The CDR3 has 19 amino acids.

This sequence joins TRBV29-1 and TRBJ2-1; D remains unclear. This CDR3 region has 13 residues. V dropped 5 bases and J dropped 1 base, with 9 bases sitting between them. Germline CDR1 SQVTM, CDR2 ANQGSEA. DNA for the CDR3: TGCAGCGTTCCGCTACGTTCCTACAATGAGCAGTTCTTC. Its protein is CSVPLRSYNEQFF.